This T cell receptor beta chain was sequenced in a study of blood T cell repertoires in COVID-19 (dated by TCRdb to the early 2020s). With respect to the entire study: Samples covering the acute and convalescent phases of COVID-19 were provided by collaborators in the United States, Italy and Spain. The prospective study material was composed of cDNA or gDNA derived from T cells, B-cell-depleted T cells, or PBMCs. Samples came from the ongoing ImmuneRACE study (first 160 participants) plus 1,254 subjects from 6 global collaborators. The repertoires were released in a freely available public database intended as a resource for research on the immune response to SARS-CoV-2. The dataset comprised deeply sampled blood TCRbeta repertoires from subjects exposed to, actively infected with, or recovered from COVID-19. The sample metadata nearly always contained a de-identified subject ID, COVID-19 status, age in years and sex. Where available, HLA class I and class II types were obtained from metadata supplied by the sample provider rather than from assay-based typing.

This clone was detected a few times. Its antigen is not yet known. Base qualities are not recorded, but no much larger clone differs from it by a single base. From V the trimming removes 6 bases and from J it removes 5 bases, while the gene matches leave 11 bases of the junction unaccounted for. The CDR3 runs 15 amino acids, cysteine and phenylalanine included. The only DNA kept is the CDR3, 45 bases in frame from the first base. According to the germline V gene, CDR1 reads SGHAT and CDR2 reads FQNNGV. The collaborating institutions used their own protocols to collect whole blood in K2EDTA tubes. For TCRbeta analysis, collaborators shipped samples in one of three forms: frozen whole blood, isolated PBMCs, or DNA extracted from either of those sample types. The immunoSEQ Assay, a bias-controlled multiplex PCR, was used to amplify TCRbeta CDR3 regions from genomic DNA. On the authors' methods: The number of nucleated cells in each sample was estimated from the amplification of reference gene primers within the assay. To quantify the absolute abundance of each unique TCRbeta CDR3 rearrangement, sequence reads were collapsed and filtered. For each sample, productive Simpson clonality was calculated by taking the square root of Simpson's diversity index across productive rearrangements. In TCRdb, the immuneACCESS table is reduced to in-frame sequences with V and J assigned. These tables do not hold every clone; where another copy was compared, an unresolved V gene accounts for under half, and the others remain unexplained. V and J calls plus clone size are reproduced from that table; the DNA served to infer D and trimming. This sample comprises about 160,000 clones, about 90% of them detected only once. The top ten clones comprise roughly 4.1% of the sample.

Study-level results and caveats: The amount of clinical and demographic metadata varied by source and participant and was provided uncurated.

The chain is assembled from TRBV11-2 and TRBJ1-2, and 8 bases in between align with TRBD1. Specimen: peripheral blood. The sequence derives from a woman in her 70s with acute or convalescent COVID-19. The nucleotide sequence reads as follows: TGTGCCAGCAGACAAGGACAGGGCTTAGGGTATGGCTACACCTTC. It translates to CASRQGQGLGYGYTF.